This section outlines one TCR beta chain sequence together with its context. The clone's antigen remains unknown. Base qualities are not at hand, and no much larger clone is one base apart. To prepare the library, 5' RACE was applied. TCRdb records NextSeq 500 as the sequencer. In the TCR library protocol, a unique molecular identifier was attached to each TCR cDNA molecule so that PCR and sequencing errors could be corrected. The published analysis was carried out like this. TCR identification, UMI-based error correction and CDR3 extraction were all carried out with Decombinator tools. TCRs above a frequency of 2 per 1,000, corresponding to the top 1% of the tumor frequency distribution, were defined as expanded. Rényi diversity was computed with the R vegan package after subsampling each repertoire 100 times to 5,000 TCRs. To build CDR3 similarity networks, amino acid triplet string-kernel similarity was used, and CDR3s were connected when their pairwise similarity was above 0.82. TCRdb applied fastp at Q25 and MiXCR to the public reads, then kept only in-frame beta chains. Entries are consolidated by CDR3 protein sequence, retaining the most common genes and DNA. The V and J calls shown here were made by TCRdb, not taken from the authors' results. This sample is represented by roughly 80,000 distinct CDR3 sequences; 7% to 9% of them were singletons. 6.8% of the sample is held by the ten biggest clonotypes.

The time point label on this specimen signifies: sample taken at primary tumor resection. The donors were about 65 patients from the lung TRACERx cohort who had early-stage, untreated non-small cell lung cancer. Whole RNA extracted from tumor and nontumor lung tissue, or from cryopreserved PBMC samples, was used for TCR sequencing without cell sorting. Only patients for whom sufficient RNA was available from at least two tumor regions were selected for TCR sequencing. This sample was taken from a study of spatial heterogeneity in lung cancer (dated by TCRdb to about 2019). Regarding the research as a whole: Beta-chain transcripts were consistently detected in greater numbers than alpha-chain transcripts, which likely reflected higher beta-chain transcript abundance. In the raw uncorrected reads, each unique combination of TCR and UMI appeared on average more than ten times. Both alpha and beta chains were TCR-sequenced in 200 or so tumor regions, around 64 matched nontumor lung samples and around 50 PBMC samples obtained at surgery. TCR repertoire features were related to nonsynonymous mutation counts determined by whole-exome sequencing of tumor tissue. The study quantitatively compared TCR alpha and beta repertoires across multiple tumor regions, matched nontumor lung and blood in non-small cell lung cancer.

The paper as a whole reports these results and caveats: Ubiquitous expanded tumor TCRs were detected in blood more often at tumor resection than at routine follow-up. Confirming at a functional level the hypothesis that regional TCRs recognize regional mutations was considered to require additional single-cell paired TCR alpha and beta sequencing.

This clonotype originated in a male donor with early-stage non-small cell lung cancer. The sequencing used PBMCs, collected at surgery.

Here is the DNA: TGTGCCAGCAGTCCCGGACAGGGGCGGGCCGAAGCTTTCTTT. The encoded protein is CASSPGQGRAEAFF. The sequence joins TRBV6-6 to TRBJ1-1; TRBD1 aligns with 9 central bases. There are 14 amino acids in the CDR3, from cysteine to phenylalanine inclusive. Left in the record is the CDR3 DNA by itself, 42 bases read in frame from the first base. Germline trimming: 5 bases from V, 8 bases from J; junction bases outside gene matches: 9. The germline V gene (reference sequence) specifies MNHNY as CDR1 and SVGAGI as CDR2.